These 13 T cell receptor beta chains were all obtained from the same sample, sequenced in a study of patients and donors after allogeneic stem cell transplantation. TCRdb passed the RT-PCR reads through MiXCR, listing each CDR3 protein once. The sample lists a few hundred thousand distinct CDR3 sequences; over 30% were seen once. The sample taken for sequencing was blood, either unsorted or a sorted T cell fraction (not recorded which). Receptors were obtained from a human donor who was either an allogeneic HSCT recipient or a stem cell or donor lymphocyte infusion donor (not recorded which). It is not recorded whose cells these are; they may come from a transplant donor.

This chain links TRBV7-7 with TRBJ2-2; D uncertain. This CDR3 comprises 13 residues. The ends were cut back, 1 base at V and 5 bases at J, with 5 bases in the middle. Germline CDR1 reads SSHAT; CDR2 reads FNYEAQ (reference sequence). The CDR3 nucleotides are TGTGCCAGCAGCTTAGGGGCAACCGGGGAGCTGTTTTTT. This encodes CASSLGATGELFF.

There are a few counts of this clonotype. The rearrangement joins TRBV20-1 to TRBJ1-4; the D gene is possibly TRBD1 (5 bases). The CDR3 runs 13 residues. Between the trimmed V and J ends, which lost 3 bases and 7 bases, there was a span of 12 bases. The germline V gene encodes CDR1 DFQATT and CDR2 SNEGSKA (reference sequence). The CDR3 DNA reads TGCAGTGCTAGGGAAGGGAGGGGTGAAAAACTGTTTTTT. Translating it yields CSAREGRGEKLFF.

The CDR3: CASSQLGTEAFF. Written as DNA, the CDR3 is TGCGCCAGCAGCCAATTGGGTACCGAAGCTTTCTTT. J is TRBJ1-1 and V is TRBV4-3, with unresolved D. With 2 bases removed from V and 8 bases from J, the gap between germline ends came to 9 bases. CDR1 and CDR2 from the germline V gene are LGHNA and YSLEER. The CDR3 totals 12 residues.

The chain is built from TRBV10-3 and TRBJ1-1; D gene uncertain. The CDR3 is 11 amino acids. V was trimmed by 10 bases and J by 0 bases, leaving 6 bases between them. Germline loops: CDR1 ENHRY, CDR2 SYGVKD. The chain's CDR3 is CASAMNTEAFF. CDR3 sequence (DNA): TGTGCCAGCGCCATGAACACTGAAGCTTTCTTT.

V gene TRBV3-1 combines with J gene TRBJ2-3, with D tentatively TRBD2 (6 bases). V dropped 2 bases and J dropped 1 base, with 16 bases sitting between them. Germline assignment: CDR1 LGHDT and CDR2 YNNKEL (reference sequence). This CDR3 has 17 residues. CDR3 nucleotides: TGTGCCAGCAGCCAACTCCAGTCAACGGGGGGCACAGATACGCAGTATTTT. Translation gives CASSQLQSTGGTDTQYF.

This chain joins TRBV28 and TRBJ2-1; no definite D call. Germline-derived CDR1 and CDR2 are MDHEN and SYDVKM. V lost 3 bases to trimming and J lost 3 bases, with 12 bases between them. This CDR3 is 15 amino acids long. CDR3 amino acids: CASSFARENYNEQFF. In nucleotides, the CDR3 is TGTGCCAGCAGTTTCGCCCGCGAGAACTACAATGAGCAGTTCTTC.

This clonotype was picked up a small number of times. The chain joins TRBV28 to TRBJ1-1, with TRBD1 matching 9 bases. This CDR3 comprises 15 residues. Germline CDR1 MDHEN, CDR2 SYDVKM. V was pared by 5 bases and J by 7 bases, with 11 bases of the junction left unmatched. CDR3 in DNA: TGTGCCAGCAGTACCACAACAGGGGGCGGGATTGAAGCTTTCTTT. Amino acid sequence: CASSTTTGGGIEAFF.

This clonotype has a handful of counts. V usage is TRBV20-1 and J usage is TRBJ1-6; D call uncertain. CDR1 is DFQATT, CDR2 SNEGSKA, per germline (reference sequence). The CDR3 has 16 amino acids. V was clipped by 0 bases and J by 0 bases, with 9 bases between them. CDR3 loop: CSAREGPSSYNSPLHF. CDR3 sequence (DNA): TGCAGTGCTAGAGAAGGCCCCAGCTCCTATAATTCACCCCTCCACTTT.

This chain joins TRBV20-1 and TRBJ1-5, with D possibly being TRBD1 (5 bases). V was shortened by 6 bases and J by 0 bases, with 12 bases between the two germline ends. In germline, CDR1 is DFQATT, CDR2 SNEGSKA (reference sequence). This CDR3 has 14 amino acids. The CDR3 DNA reads TGCAGTGCCCCTGACGGGGCTAGCAATCAGCCCCAGCATTTT. It yields the protein CSAPDGASNQPQHF.

This clonotype appeared many times. The chain carries TRBV20-1 and TRBJ2-7, with D perhaps TRBD1 (5 bases). CDR1 is DFQATT and CDR2 is SNEGSKA in the germline V gene (reference sequence). Trimming pared 0 bases from V and 3 bases from J, leaving 18 bases between. The CDR3 totals 16 residues. In nucleotides, the CDR3 is TGCAGTGCTAGAGAGCAGGGAAGTAGGGTTCTCTACGAGCAGTACTTC. This codes for CSAREQGSRVLYEQYF.

The chain is built from TRBV12-3 or TRBV12-4 and TRBJ2-1; 9 bases fit TRBD1. The CDR3 totals 15 residues. V was pared by 6 bases and J by 4 bases, with 7 bases of the junction left unmatched. The CDR3 sequence: CASSHGDRAYNEQFF. For the CDR3, the DNA is TGTGCCAGCAGCCATGGGGACAGGGCTTACAATGAGCAGTTCTTC.

This clonotype has a count of ten or more. V and J are TRBV7-9 and TRBJ1-5; tentative D call: TRBD1 (6 bases). The CDR3 is 15 residues long. Germline values: CDR1 SEHNR, CDR2 FQNEAQ (reference sequence). V lost 1 base, J lost 3 bases, and 10 bases lay in between. DNA for the CDR3: TGTGCCAGCAGCTTAGGGCAGGGGCCCAATCAGCCCCAGCATTTT. Protein sequence: CASSLGQGPNQPQHF. The complete variable domain, with remaining parts taken from reference TRBV7-9 and TRBJ1-5, reads DTGVSQNPRHKITKRGQNVTFRCDPISEHNRLYWYRQTLGQGPEFLTYFQNEAQLEKSRLLSDRFSAERPKGSFSTLEIQRTEQGDSAMYLCASSLGQGPNQPQHFGDGTRLSIL.

This clonotype has more than one count but fewer than ten. The genes are TRBV5-1 and TRBJ1-3; no firm D call. The length of the CDR3 is 14 residues. The V and J ends lost 5 bases and 0 bases respectively, with 9 bases between them. The germline V gene has CDR1 SGHRS and CDR2 YFSETQ. The CDR3 DNA follows: TGCGCCAGCAGGGAGGCGATCTCTGGAAACACCATATATTTT. Protein product: CASREAISGNTIYF.